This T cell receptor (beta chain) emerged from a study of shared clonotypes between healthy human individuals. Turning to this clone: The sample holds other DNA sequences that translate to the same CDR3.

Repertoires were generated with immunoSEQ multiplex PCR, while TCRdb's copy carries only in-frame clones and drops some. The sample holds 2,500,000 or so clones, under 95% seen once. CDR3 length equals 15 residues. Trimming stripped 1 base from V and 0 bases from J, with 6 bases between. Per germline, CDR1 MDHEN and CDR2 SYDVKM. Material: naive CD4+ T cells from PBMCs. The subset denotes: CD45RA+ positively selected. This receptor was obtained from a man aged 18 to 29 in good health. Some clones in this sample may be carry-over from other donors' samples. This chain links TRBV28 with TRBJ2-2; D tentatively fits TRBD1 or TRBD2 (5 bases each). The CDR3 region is CASSLLGANTGELFF. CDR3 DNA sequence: TGTGCCAGCAGTTTATTGGGGGCGAACACCGGGGAGCTGTTTTTT.